These T cell receptor beta chains were read from a single sample in a study of shared clonotypes between healthy human individuals. The data were produced by immunoSEQ multiplex PCR, yet TCRdb's version contains in-frame clones alone and is incomplete. Among about 1.5 million clones listed, 98% were seen once. The sequenced sample consisted of naive CD4+ T cells sorted from blood. The origin of the receptors is a man between 25 and 39 years old in good health. The CDR3 runs from the conserved cysteine through the conserved F or W. Each record gives: J gene, clone size, V gene, D gene, CDR3 DNA, CDR3 protein. A D gene is named only where the DNA matches it firmly. The size field is filled for only some rows; it gives once, few, many or a size class.

TRBJ2-3,-,TRBV5-1,TRBD2,TGCGCCAGCAGCCAGGGACTCTCGGGAGGCTCAGATACGCAGTATTTT,CASSQGLSGGSDTQYF
TRBJ2-5,-,TRBV5-1,-,TGCGCCAGCAGCGACAGGAGCCGCGGAGAGACCCAGTACTTC,CASSDRSRGETQYF
TRBJ1-3,once,TRBV9,-,TGTGCCAGCAGCTCCCGGGCAGGGACTGGAAACACCATATATTTT,CASSSRAGTGNTIYF
TRBJ2-7,-,TRBV6-5,-,TGTGCCAGCAGTTCACTGAGGCACCTATCCTACGAGCAGTACTTC,CASSSLRHLSYEQYF
TRBJ2-2,-,TRBV4-3,TRBD1,TGCGCCAGCAGCCACAGGGGGCAGGGCACCGGGGAGCTGTTTTTT,CASSHRGQGTGELFF
TRBJ2-3,-,TRBV7-6,TRBD2,TGTGCCAGCAGCCTACCCACCCTAGCGGGATCCACAGATACGCAGTATTTT,CASSLPTLAGSTDTQYF
TRBJ2-7,-,TRBV28,TRBD1,TGTGCCACCGGGACAGGGATCTACGAGCAGTACTTC,CATGTGIYEQYF
TRBJ2-1,-,TRBV18,TRBD2,TGTGCCAGCTCCCGTAGCGGGATTAAGTTCTTC,CASSRSGIKFF
TRBJ2-2,-,TRBV11-2,TRBD1,TGTGCCAGCAGCACCTGGGACAGGGGAACCGGGGAGCTGTTTTTT,CASSTWDRGTGELFF
TRBJ2-5,-,TRBV18,-,TGTGCCAGCTCGAACAGGGGGGGCCAAGAGACCCAGTACTTC,CASSNRGGQETQYF
TRBJ2-1,once,TRBV6-5,TRBD2,TGTGCCAGCAGTCTAGCCGGGACTAACTACAATGAGCAGTTCTTC,CASSLAGTNYNEQFF
TRBJ1-1,-,TRBV4-1,-,TGCGCCAGCAGCGCGATGGGCCTGAACACTGAAGCTTTCTTT,CASSAMGLNTEAFF
TRBJ2-6,-,TRBV27,-,TGTGCCAGCAGTTTATCGGCATCGAGCTCTGGGGCCAACGTCCTGACTTTC,CASSLSASSSGANVLTF
TRBJ2-3,-,TRBV7-8,TRBD2,TGTGCCAGCCGCCGACTAGCGGGGACAAATACGCAGTATTTT,CASRRLAGTNTQYF
TRBJ2-2,-,TRBV30,-,TGTGCCTGGGAAGGGTCCCTTACCGGGGAGCTGTTTTTT,CAWEGSLTGELFF
TRBJ1-1,once,TRBV18,-,TGTGCCAGCTCACCAACTGGGGCTGGTACTGAAGCTTTCTTT,CASSPTGAGTEAFF
TRBJ1-5,-,TRBV6-1,-,TGTGCCAGCTCTTCCCAGCGCAATCAGCCCCAGCATTTT,CASSSQRNQPQHF
TRBJ1-5,-,TRBV2,TRBD1,TGTGCCAGCAATGAGGCAGGGGGGTACGTTCAGCCCCAGCATTTT,CASNEAGGYVQPQHF
TRBJ1-2,-,TRBV5-8,-,TGTGCCAGCAGCTCTTCGGGAGGCAGCCTCAACTATGGCTACACCTTC,CASSSSGGSLNYGYTF
TRBJ1-4,-,TRBV2,TRBD1,TGTGCCAGCAGGACAGGGGGGCATGAAAAACTGTTTTTT,CASRTGGHEKLFF
TRBJ2-2,-,TRBV14,-,TGTGCCAGCAGCCCTCGGGGCACCGGGGAGCTGTTTTTT,CASSPRGTGELFF
TRBJ2-7,once,TRBV11-2,TRBD2,TGTGCCAGCAACAGACTAGCGGGTGGCTACGAGCAGTACTTC,CASNRLAGGYEQYF
TRBJ1-1,-,TRBV7-2,-,TGTGCCAGCAGCTTAGTAGGCAGGGAGAACACTGAAGCTTTCTTT,CASSLVGRENTEAFF
TRBJ1-1,once,TRBV6-6,-,TGTGCCAGCGGGCCGGGGGGAAACACTGAAGCTTTCTTT,CASGPGGNTEAFF
TRBJ2-6,-,TRBV14,-,TGTGCCAGCAGCCAACAGGGTTCCCCCTCAGGGGCCAACGTCCTGACTTTC,CASSQQGSPSGANVLTF
TRBJ2-3,-,TRBV9,TRBD2,TGTGCCAGCAGCGTAGATCCTAGCGGGATCGGGGCAGATACGCAGTATTTT,CASSVDPSGIGADTQYF
TRBJ2-6,-,TRBV28,-,TGTGCCAGCAGTGTGTGGATCTCTGGGGCCAACGTCCTGACTTTC,CASSVWISGANVLTF
TRBJ1-4,-,TRBV28,TRBD1,TGTGCCAGCAGTTTACCGACAGGGGCTAGGGGTGAAAAACTGTTTTTT,CASSLPTGARGEKLFF
TRBJ1-1,-,TRBV6-5,-,TGTGCCAGCAAAAGGATTGGGAGGTTGGACACTGAAGCTTTCTTT,CASKRIGRLDTEAFF
TRBJ2-1,few,TRBV9,-,TGTGCCAGCAGCGTAGGCGGCCGCTACAATGAGCAGTTCTTC,CASSVGGRYNEQFF
TRBJ2-5,once,TRBV5-1,TRBD2,TGCGCCAGCAGCTCGGGACTAGGGGTGGAGACCCAGTACTTC,CASSSGLGVETQYF
TRBJ1-1,-,TRBV7-9,-,TGTGCCAGCAGCTTACGTGTGGGAATGAACACTGAAGCTTTCTTT,CASSLRVGMNTEAFF
TRBJ2-5,-,TRBV9,TRBD2,TGTGCCAGCAGCGTAGGTAGTAGCGGGAGCCTGCCGGAGACCCAGTACTTC,CASSVGSSGSLPETQYF
TRBJ2-7,-,TRBV28,TRBD1,TGTGCCAGCAGCCTGAGGGGATTCGGACAGGGGAATTACGAGCAGTACTTC,CASSLRGFGQGNYEQYF
TRBJ2-3,-,TRBV7-6,-,TGTGCCAGCAGCCCGGGGGCGACAGATACGCAGTATTTT,CASSPGATDTQYF
TRBJ2-5,-,TRBV28,-,TGTGCCAGCAGTGGGATAGAGACCCAGTACTTC,CASSGIETQYF
TRBJ2-7,-,TRBV11-3,-,TGTGCCAGCAGCTCCACAGGCGACGAGCAGTACTTC,CASSSTGDEQYF
TRBJ1-3,-,TRBV9,-,TGTGCCAGCAGCGTAGACACCAGCCCTGGAAACACCATATATTTT,CASSVDTSPGNTIYF
TRBJ2-2,-,TRBV7-9,-,TGTGCCAGCAGAACTAGAAGGGATTACACCGGGGAGCTGTTTTTT,CASRTRRDYTGELFF
TRBJ2-1,-,TRBV19,-,TGTGCCAGTAGTATATGGGGAATCTCCTACAATGAGCAGTTCTTC,CASSIWGISYNEQFF
TRBJ1-1,-,TRBV6-5,-,TGTGCCAGCAGTTATTCCCTCTCCCAGGGCGGCACTGAAGCTTTCTTT,CASSYSLSQGGTEAFF
TRBJ1-1,-,TRBV29-1,TRBD1,TGCAGCGTTGGCAGGGGGTCCGAAGCTTTCTTT,CSVGRGSEAFF
TRBJ2-1,-,TRBV30,TRBD1,TGTGCCATCTGGACAGGGGGCTCTTACAATGAGCAGTTCTTC,CAIWTGGSYNEQFF
TRBJ1-5,-,TRBV7-9,-,TGTGCCAGCAGCGCAGGAGGCGGTATGGGGAATCAGCCCCAGCATTTT,CASSAGGGMGNQPQHF
TRBJ1-1,-,TRBV29-1,TRBD1,TGCAGCGTTGGACAGGGTGGAGCTTTCTTT,CSVGQGGAFF
TRBJ2-2,-,TRBV2,TRBD2,TGTGCCAGCAGTGTTAGCGGGTTTAACACCGGGGAGCTGTTTTTT,CASSVSGFNTGELFF
TRBJ2-3,-,TRBV7-8,TRBD2,TGTGCCAGCAGCTCGCGACTAGCGGGAGGGTTGGGCACAGATACGCAGTATTTT,CASSSRLAGGLGTDTQYF
TRBJ1-4,-,TRBV7-9,-,TGTGCCAGCAGCTTAGGACAGTCTCGAATAACTAATGAAAAACTGTTTTTT,CASSLGQSRITNEKLFF
TRBJ1-2,-,TRBV15,-,TGTGCCACCAGCAGAGATCATGGTGGCTACACCTTC,CATSRDHGGYTF
TRBJ2-3,-,TRBV5-1,TRBD2,TGCGCCAGCAGCACGGGACTAGCGGGAGGCACAGATACGCAGTATTTT,CASSTGLAGGTDTQYF
TRBJ2-2,-,TRBV18,-,TGTGCCAGCTCACCACAACAGAGGCCCACGAACACCGGGGAGCTGTTTTTT,CASSPQQRPTNTGELFF
TRBJ2-7,-,TRBV9,-,TGTGCCAGCAGCGTAGGTGGGAACCTTTACGAGCAGTACTTC,CASSVGGNLYEQYF
TRBJ2-7,-,TRBV5-1,TRBD1,TGCGCCAGCGGACAGGGGACATACGAGCAGTACTTC,CASGQGTYEQYF
TRBJ2-1,-,TRBV11-2,-,TGTGCCAGCAGCGCCCAGATTGACGGATCCTACAATGAGCAGTTCTTC,CASSAQIDGSYNEQFF
TRBJ2-7,once,TRBV5-1,-,TGCGCCAGCAGCTTGGCCGTCAGCTCCTACGAGCAGTACTTC,CASSLAVSSYEQYF
TRBJ2-1,-,TRBV18,-,TGTGCCAGCTCACGGGCTGACAATGAGCAGTTCTTC,CASSRADNEQFF